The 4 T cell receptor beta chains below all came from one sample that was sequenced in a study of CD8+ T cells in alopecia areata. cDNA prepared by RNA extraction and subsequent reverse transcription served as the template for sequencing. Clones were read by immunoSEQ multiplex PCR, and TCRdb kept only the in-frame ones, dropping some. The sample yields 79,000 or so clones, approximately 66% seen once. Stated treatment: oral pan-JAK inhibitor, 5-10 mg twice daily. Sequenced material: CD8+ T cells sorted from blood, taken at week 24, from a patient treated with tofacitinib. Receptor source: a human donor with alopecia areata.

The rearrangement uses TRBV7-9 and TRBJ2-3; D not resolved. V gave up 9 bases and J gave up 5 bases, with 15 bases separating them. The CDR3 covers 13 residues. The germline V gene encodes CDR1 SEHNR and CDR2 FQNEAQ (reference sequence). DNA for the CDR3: TGTGCCAGGTCTCCGATCGGAGAAGATACGCAGTATTTT. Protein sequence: CARSPIGEDTQYF.

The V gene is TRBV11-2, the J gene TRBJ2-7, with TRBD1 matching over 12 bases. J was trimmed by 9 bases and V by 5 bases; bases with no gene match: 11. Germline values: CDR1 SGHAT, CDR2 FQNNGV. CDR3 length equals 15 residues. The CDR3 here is CASSAPGQGALWQYF. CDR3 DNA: TGTGCCAGCAGCGCACCGGGACAGGGGGCGCTTTGGCAGTACTTC.

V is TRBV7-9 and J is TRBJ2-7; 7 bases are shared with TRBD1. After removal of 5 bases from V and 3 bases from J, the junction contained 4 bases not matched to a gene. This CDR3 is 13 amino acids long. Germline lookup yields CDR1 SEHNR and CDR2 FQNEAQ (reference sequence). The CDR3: CASSPTGYYEQYF. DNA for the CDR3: TGTGCCAGCAGCCCGACAGGGTACTACGAGCAGTACTTC.

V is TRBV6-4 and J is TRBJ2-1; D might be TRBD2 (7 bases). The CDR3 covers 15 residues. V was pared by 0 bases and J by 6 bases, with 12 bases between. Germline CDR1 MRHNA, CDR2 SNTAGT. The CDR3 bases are TGTGCCAGCAGTGACTCAGGGGGGGGCCGCAATGAGCAGTTCTTC. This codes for CASSDSGGGRNEQFF.